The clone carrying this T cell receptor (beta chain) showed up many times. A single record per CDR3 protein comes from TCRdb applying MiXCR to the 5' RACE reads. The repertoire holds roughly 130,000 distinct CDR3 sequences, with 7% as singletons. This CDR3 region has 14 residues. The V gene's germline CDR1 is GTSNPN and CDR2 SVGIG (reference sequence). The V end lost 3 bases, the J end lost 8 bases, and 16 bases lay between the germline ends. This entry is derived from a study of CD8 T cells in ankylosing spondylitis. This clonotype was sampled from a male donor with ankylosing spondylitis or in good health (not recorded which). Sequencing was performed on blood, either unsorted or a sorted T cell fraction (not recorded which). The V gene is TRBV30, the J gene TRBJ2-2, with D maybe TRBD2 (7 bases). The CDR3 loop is CAWRIRGAGGELFF. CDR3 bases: TGTGCCTGGAGGATACGGGGGGCTGGGGGGGAGCTGTTTTTT. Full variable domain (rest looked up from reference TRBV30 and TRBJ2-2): SQTIHQWPATLVQPVGSPLSLECTVEGTSNPNLYWYRQAAGRGLQLLFYSVGIGQISSEVPQNLSASRPQDRQFILSSKKLLLSDSGFYLCAWRIRGAGGELFFGEGSRLTVL.